The clone carrying this TCR beta chain was detected once. Its specificity is unknown. The germline V gene encodes CDR1 SGDLS and CDR2 YYNGEE. CDR3 length: 15 residues. V dropped 1 base and J dropped 2 bases, with 9 bases sitting between them. This sample stems from a study of beta chain features in type 1 diabetes. Study at large: Patients did not differ from healthy donors in age, gender or cell yield.

One heparinised blood draw averaging roughly 120 mL was given by each donor. Expressed TCRB transcripts were sequenced, since all the RNA that had been isolated was reverse transcribed. Profiling relied on immunoSEQ multiplex PCR, and the TCRdb table lists in-frame clones only, not all of them. The table records under 500,000 clones, about 30% of them present only once. General observations from the study: The naive, central memory and Treg TCRB repertoires of patients appeared to be more similar to one another than those of healthy donors.

The sample taken for sequencing was naive CD4+ T cells from blood. The receptor was derived from a man between 18 and 35 years old in good health. This chain joins TRBV9 and TRBJ2-2; a possible D gene is TRBD2 (6 bases). CDR3 nucleotide sequence: TGTGCCAGCAGCGTAACGGGACTTAACACCGGGGAGCTGTTTTTT. Translating it yields CASSVTGLNTGELFF.